The entry that follows covers one TCR beta chain sequence. Antigen specificity is unknown. Method: immunoSEQ multiplex PCR; TCRdb's copy keeps in-frame clones and lacks some. The data hold about 39,000 clones, with about 77% observed a single time. The CDR3 is 12 residues long. Germline V gene lookup returns CDR1 MNHNY and CDR2 SVGAGI (reference sequence). Trimming removed 2 bases at V and 11 bases at J, with 10 bases between. These data originate in a study of neoadjuvant anti-PD-1 for oral cavity cancer. Study background: Patients mostly received three to four biweekly nivolumab doses at 3 mg/kg before surgery.

As to time point: after neoadjuvant nivolumab, at surgical resection. Stage II-IVA oral cavity squamous cell carcinoma was new and untreated by systemic or radiation therapy. General observations from the study: Each response group had just a few patients in TCR analyses.

This chain connects TRBV6-6 to TRBJ1-5, with TRBD1 as a possible D gene (5 bases). The starting material was PBMCs, obtained after nivolumab (anti-PD-1) treatment. The receptor's source is a person aged 35-80 years with oral cavity squamous cell carcinoma. The CDR3 here is CASSYGGWAQHF. CDR3 DNA sequence: TGTGCCAGCAGTTACGGGGGATGGGCCCAGCATTTT.